This TCR beta chain was documented in a study of shared clonotypes between healthy human individuals. Study-wide findings and caveats: In contrast to clonotypes shared by all four donors, non-shared clonotypes had lower generation probabilities.

With 0 bases removed from V and 1 base from J, the gap between germline ends came to 7 bases. This CDR3 has 14 amino acids. The germline V gene encodes CDR1 SGHRS and CDR2 YFSETQ. Each cell subset's genomic DNA was divided evenly among several immunoSEQ plates. The method was immunoSEQ multiplex PCR; TCRdb's version includes in-frame clones alone and lacks a portion of them. The repertoire holds about 1.1 million clones, around 82% seen once, with roughly 0.55% in the top ten. This clone was seen just once. The antigen is not known. The healthy adult donors were HIV-negative and reported no recent acute infections or vaccinations.

Sequencing was performed on memory CD4+ T cells from PBMCs. The sample's subset: CD45RA-negative fraction. This sequence joins TRBV5-1 and TRBJ1-1; D is perhaps TRBD1 (5 bases). This receptor was taken from a man between 18 and 29 years old in good health. Some clones in this sample may be carry-over from other donors' samples. In nucleotides, the CDR3 is TGCGCCAGCAGCTTGGGGGACTGGAACACTGAAGCTTTCTTT. Translated: CASSLGDWNTEAFF.